This passage covers 30 T cell receptor beta chains from one sample sequenced in a study of shared clonotypes between healthy human individuals. Repertoires were generated with immunoSEQ multiplex PCR, while TCRdb's copy carries only in-frame clones and drops some. The sample has 500,000 to 700,000 clones, 95% seen once. CD8 cells classed as naive were CD45RO-negative and positively selected for CCR7, excluding terminally differentiated effector memory CD45RA+ cells. Sequencing was performed on naive CD8+ T cells sorted from blood. These TCRs come from a woman aged 30 to 39 in good health.

This chain links TRBV19 with TRBJ1-1, with D possibly being TRBD1 (6 bases). This CDR3 has 14 residues. The ends were cut back, 8 bases at V and 1 base at J, with 14 bases in the middle. CDR1 and CDR2 from the germline V gene are LNHDA and SQIVND (reference sequence). CDR3 nucleotide sequence: TGTGCCAGTTCGGACAGCCACAAGAACACTGAAGCTTTCTTT. This sequence encodes CASSDSHKNTEAFF.

V and J are TRBV4-1 and TRBJ1-3; D is ambiguous. Germline-derived CDR1 and CDR2 are MGHRA and YSYEKL. Trimming cost V 0 bases and J 0 bases, with 18 bases left between them. There are 19 residues in the CDR3. The CDR3 reads CASSQEMLLLLSSGNTIYF. DNA of the CDR3: TGCGCCAGCAGCCAAGAAATGCTCCTACTTCTGAGCTCTGGAAACACCATATATTTT.

The chain uses TRBV27 and TRBJ2-1; TRBD2 is a possible D gene (5 bases). Trimming took off 3 bases at V and 0 bases at J, with 12 bases between the two ends. CDR3 length: 16 amino acids. Germline assignment: CDR1 MNHEY and CDR2 SMNVEV (reference sequence). This CDR3 is CASSLVAGSSYNEQFF. The CDR3 nucleotides are TGTGCCAGCAGTTTGGTTGCGGGTAGCTCCTACAATGAGCAGTTCTTC.

This clone has just one count. The CDR3 DNA reads as TGTGCCAGCAAAAAACTAGCGGGAGGGCCGGGTGAGCAGTTCTTC. Protein product: CASKKLAGGPGEQFF. The V and J genes are TRBV28 and TRBJ2-1, with TRBD2 matching 13 bases. The CDR3 totals 15 residues. Germline V gene data show CDR1 as MDHEN and CDR2 as SYDVKM. V lost 7 bases and J lost 9; bases outside the gene matches: 9.

The chain joins TRBV7-9 to TRBJ2-7; no clear D gene. Trimming removed 6 bases from V and 5 bases from J, with 14 bases in between. CDR1 and CDR2 from the germline V gene are SEHNR and FQNEAQ (reference sequence). This CDR3 is 13 amino acids long. CDR3 sequence (DNA): TGTGCCAGCAGGGGTTTACTTCGAGACGAGCAGTACTTC. This gives the protein CASRGLLRDEQYF.

This clone was detected once. The rearrangement joins TRBV7-9 to TRBJ2-7; TRBD2 matches 12 bases. Germline CDR1 SEHNR, CDR2 FQNEAQ (reference sequence). CDR3 size: 19 residues. Germline trimming cut 2 bases from V and 5 bases from J; bases unmatched to any gene: 16. The DNA for the CDR3 is TGTGCCAGCAGCTTACTAGCGGGAGGGCCAGAGTTGAGCGTTGACGAGCAGTACTTC. This gives the protein CASSLLAGGPELSVDEQYF.

In nucleotides, the CDR3 is TGTGCCAGCAGCCAGGGACGGAACACTGAAGCTTTCTTT. This translates into CASSQGRNTEAFF. The V gene is TRBV14, the J gene TRBJ1-1; a possible D gene is TRBD1 (5 bases). Germline assignment: CDR1 SGHDN and CDR2 FVKESK. V dropped 3 bases and J dropped 1 base, with 6 bases sitting between them. The CDR3 is 13 amino acids.

This clone was seen once. The V and J genes are TRBV4-1 and TRBJ2-7; TRBD2 matches 9 bases. CDR1 and CDR2 (germline): MGHRA, YSYEKL. This CDR3 comprises 16 residues. Losses at the gene ends were 0 bases for V and 2 bases for J; bases not matched to a gene: 5. The CDR3 sequence: CASSQENPSGAYEQYF. CDR3 nucleotide sequence: TGCGCCAGCAGCCAAGAAAATCCTAGCGGGGCCTACGAGCAGTACTTC.

The chain combines TRBV28 with TRBJ2-7; perhaps D is TRBD1 or TRBD2 (5 bases each). Trimming shortened V by 6 bases and J by 2 bases, and 17 bases separated the two germline ends. CDR3 length: 15 residues. In germline, CDR1 is MDHEN, CDR2 SYDVKM. CDR3 sequence: CASRPGTSSPYEQYF. The CDR3 DNA reads TGTGCCAGCAGGCCGGGGACCTCCTCGCCCTACGAGCAGTACTTC.

The chain carries TRBV28 and TRBJ2-3, with TRBD1 as a possible D gene (7 bases). V was trimmed by 10 bases and J by 1 base, leaving 15 bases between them. Looked up from germline, CDR1 is MDHEN and CDR2 is SYDVKM. The CDR3 is 14 amino acids. This chain's CDR3 is CATNQGGRTDTQYF. CDR3 coding DNA: TGTGCCACCAATCAGGGGGGCCGCACAGATACGCAGTATTTT.

The chain is built from TRBV16 and TRBJ1-2; D is unclear. Germline V gene data show CDR1 as KGHSY and CDR2 as FQNENV. This CDR3 is built from 14 residues. V was pared by 4 bases and J by 4 bases, with 13 bases between. The CDR3 spells CASSLPEWGYGYTF. The CDR3 nucleotides read TGTGCCAGCAGCCTCCCGGAATGGGGCTATGGCTACACCTTC.

As regards this clone: The sample has other DNA sequences that encode this CDR3 too. V gene TRBV6-5 combines with J gene TRBJ2-7; TRBD2 agrees at 12 bases. This CDR3 region has 16 residues. V shed 0 bases and J 1 base; nucleotides not matched to a gene: 1. CDR1 MNHEY and CDR2 SVGAGI come from the germline V gene. CDR3 protein: CASSYSTSGSSYEQYF. Written as DNA, the CDR3 is TGTGCCAGCAGTTACTCGACTAGCGGGAGTTCCTACGAGCAGTACTTC.

A word on this clone: Different DNA sequences within this sample yield the same CDR3. J is TRBJ2-2 and V is TRBV27; the D is unclear. V was shortened by 3 bases and J by 5 bases, with 4 bases between the two germline ends. CDR3 length: 12 residues. Per germline, CDR1 MNHEY and CDR2 SMNVEV (reference sequence). CDR3: CASSFPTGELFF. CDR3 DNA: TGTGCCAGCAGTTTCCCTACCGGGGAGCTGTTTTTT.

This chain connects TRBV10-3 to TRBJ2-7; a possible D gene is TRBD2 (9 bases). Germline CDR1 reads ENHRY; CDR2 reads SYGVKD. The CDR3 spans 19 residues. The germline V and J ends were trimmed by 3 bases and 2 bases, with 26 bases remaining between them. The CDR3 DNA sequence: TGTGCCATCAGTGACCCGGACAGGGTGGGACTAGCACAACCCTACGAGCAGTACTTC. Protein sequence: CAISDPDRVGLAQPYEQYF.

The chain recombines TRBV9 with TRBJ2-1; 11 nucleotides match TRBD2. Germline V gene data show CDR1 as SGDLS and CDR2 as YYNGEE. The CDR3 contains 15 residues. Unmatched junction bases numbered 8, after V lost 3 bases and J lost 9 bases. In DNA form, the CDR3 reads TGTGCCAGCAGCGCAACAGATCTAGCGGGAGGTGAGCAGTTCTTC. Its translation: CASSATDLAGGEQFF.

In nucleotides, the CDR3 is TGTGCCAGTAGTCGGACGGAAGGAGGCTACGAGCAGTACTTC. Translating it yields CASSRTEGGYEQYF. V gene TRBV19 combines with J gene TRBJ2-7, with a weak D call TRBD2 (5 bases). In germline, CDR1 is LNHDA, CDR2 SQIVND (reference sequence). CDR3 length: 14 amino acids. V was clipped by 5 bases and J by 3 bases, with 14 bases between them.

As to this clone: A junction boundary mismatches the germline segment, possibly from a read error. The J gene is TRBJ2-7, the V gene TRBV5-4; tentatively, D is TRBD1 or TRBD2 (5 bases each). The germline CDR1 and CDR2 sequences are SGHNT and YYREEE (reference sequence). This CDR3 has 14 amino acids. The chain's CDR3 is CASSLWGGGWGKDF. CDR3 nucleotides: TGTGCCAGCAGCTTGTGGGGCGGCGGGTGGGGAAAGGACTTC.

The chain combines TRBV28 with TRBJ1-5, with 9 bases aligning to TRBD1. V lost 5 bases, J lost 4 bases, and 6 bases stayed unmatched. Germline V gene data show CDR1 as MDHEN and CDR2 as SYDVKM. This CDR3 is 15 amino acids long. The chain's CDR3 is CASSQDRGTNQPQHF. CDR3 DNA sequence: TGTGCCAGCAGTCAGGACAGGGGCACTAATCAGCCCCAGCATTTT.

The chain combines TRBV29-1 with TRBJ2-7, with 7 bases lining up with TRBD2. CDR3 length: 14 residues. Trimming cost V 6 bases and J 3 bases; bases outside gene matches: 11. Germline V gene lookup returns CDR1 SQVTM and CDR2 ANQGSEA. The CDR3 DNA reads as TGCAGCGTCCCATCAACTAGCGAACTCTACGAGCAGTACTTC. This translates into CSVPSTSELYEQYF.

The chain couples TRBV7-9 to TRBJ2-1; 15 bases align to TRBD2. After removal of 4 bases from V and 9 bases from J, the junction contained 1 base not matched to a gene. The CDR3 runs to 14 residues. From germline, CDR1 is SEHNR and CDR2 FQNEAQ (reference sequence). The CDR3 here is CASSWTSGRGEQFF. CDR3 bases: TGTGCCAGCAGCTGGACTAGCGGGAGGGGTGAGCAGTTCTTC.

This clone occurred once. The chain joins TRBV6-5 to TRBJ2-5; D could derive from TRBD1 or TRBD2 (5 bases each). V lost 0 bases to trimming and J lost 4 bases, with 15 bases between them. CDR1 MNHEY and CDR2 SVGAGI come from the germline V gene. The CDR3 runs 16 residues. The CDR3 nucleotides read TGTGCCAGCAGTTACTCGAGTACAGGAGCGGTAGAGACCCAGTACTTC. As protein: CASSYSSTGAVETQYF.

Concerning this clone itself: The junction departs from the called germline gene at one end, perhaps through a read error. The CDR3 DNA follows: TGTGCCCGCAGTCTAATGGGACTGGCGGGGGAGCAGTACTTC. Translation gives CARSLMGLAGEQYF. The chain employs TRBV27 and TRBJ2-7; D might be TRBD2 (6 bases). The CDR3 sequence is 14 residues long. Germline V gives CDR1 MNHEY, CDR2 SMNVEV (reference sequence).

The chain employs TRBV9 and TRBJ1-1, with 7 bases that match TRBD1. The CDR3 sequence is 14 residues long. The ends lost 3 bases at V and 1 base at J; junction bases unmatched: 3. Looked up from germline, CDR1 is SGDLS and CDR2 is YYNGEE. CDR3 nucleotides: TGTGCCAGCAGCGAGGGACAGCAGAACACTGAAGCTTTCTTT. This sequence encodes CASSEGQQNTEAFF.

This chain links TRBV7-6 with TRBJ2-1; no firm D call. Trimming left V 3 bases short and J 0 bases short, with 6 bases between. CDR3 length: 14 residues. Germline lookup yields CDR1 SGHVS and CDR2 FNYEAQ. The CDR3 DNA sequence: TGTGCCAGCAGCTTCGCTAGCTCCTACAATGAGCAGTTCTTC. This encodes CASSFASSYNEQFF. Full variable domain (missing parts from reference TRBV7-6 and TRBJ2-1): GAGVSQSPRYKVTKRGQDVALRCDPISGHVSLYWYRQALGQGPEFLTYFNYEAQQDKSGLPNDRFSAERPEGSISTLTIQRTEQRDSAMYRCASSFASSYNEQFFGPGTRLTVL.

The CDR3 region is CASSTAEGAYEQYF. Written as DNA, the CDR3 is TGTGCCAGCAGCACCGCGGAGGGGGCCTACGAGCAGTACTTC. This chain links TRBV27 with TRBJ2-5; D may correspond to TRBD1 or TRBD2 (6 bases each). The J call may be wrong; the DNA end is better matched by TRBJ2-7. The germline CDR1 and CDR2 sequences are MNHEY and SMNVEV (reference sequence). The CDR3 loop spans 14 amino acids.

The V call is TRBV5-4, the J call TRBJ1-1, with no clear D. The CDR3 totals 14 residues. Germline V gene sequence: CDR1 SGHNT, CDR2 YYREEE (reference sequence). V was clipped by 0 bases and J by 3 bases, with 9 bases between them. Written as DNA, the CDR3 is TGTGCCAGCAGCTTGGGCGGGGTGGACACTGAAGCTTTCTTT. Translated, it gives CASSLGGVDTEAFF.

The J gene is TRBJ2-7, the V gene TRBV19; 9 bases are shared with TRBD2. V shed 4 bases, J shed 2 bases, and the junction held 3 bases outside the gene matches. CDR3 length: 14 amino acids. The germline V gene encodes CDR1 LNHDA and CDR2 SQIVND (reference sequence). The CDR3 sequence is CASSTGTSPYEQYF. The CDR3 region has the DNA TGTGCCAGTAGTACCGGGACTAGCCCCTACGAGCAGTACTTC.

The rearrangement joins TRBV2 to TRBJ2-5; D is unclear. The CDR3 is 10 residues long. CDR1 is SNHLY, CDR2 FYNNEI, per germline. Trimming took off 7 bases at V and 7 bases at J, with 7 bases between the two ends. The CDR3 nucleotides are TGTGCCAGCATTTGGGGGACCCAGTACTTC. Translation gives CASIWGTQYF.

The rearrangement joins TRBV5-1 to TRBJ2-6; D is possibly TRBD1 (6 bases). The germline V gene encodes CDR1 SGHRS and CDR2 YFSETQ. Trimming left V 0 bases short and J 0 bases short, with 16 bases between. This CDR3 is 19 amino acids long. The CDR3 protein is CASSLGRQGFDSGANVLTF. The CDR3 DNA sequence: TGCGCCAGCAGCTTGGGCCGCCAGGGGTTCGACTCTGGGGCCAACGTCCTGACTTTC.

About this clone: The same CDR3 can be traced to other DNA sequences in this sample. The chain joins TRBV7-9 to TRBJ2-3; D gene uncertain. The CDR3 runs 14 residues. The V end lost 2 bases, the J end lost 0 bases, and 6 bases lay between the germline ends. Germline lookup yields CDR1 SEHNR and CDR2 FQNEAQ (reference sequence). This CDR3 reads CASSLSGSTDTQYF. In nucleotides, the CDR3 is TGTGCCAGCAGCTTATCCGGGAGCACAGATACGCAGTATTTT. The complete variable domain, with remaining parts taken from reference TRBV7-9 and TRBJ2-3, reads DTGVSQNPRHKITKRGQNVTFRCDPISEHNRLYWYRQTLGQGPEFLTYFQNEAQLEKSRLLSDRFSAERPKGSFSTLEIQRTEQGDSAMYLCASSLSGSTDTQYFGPGTRLTVL.